The 4 T cell receptor beta chains given below trace back to one sample, sequenced in a study of T cell changes during pregnancy in multiple sclerosis. Data came from immunoSEQ multiplex PCR; TCRdb stores just in-frame clones and leaves some out. The sample yields some 81,000 clones, 75% to 90% seen once. The input for sequencing was peripheral blood, taken before pregnancy. The receptors here all came from a female donor with multiple sclerosis, enrolled in a pregnancy study.

This chain connects TRBV7-3 to TRBJ2-3; TRBD2 aligns across 9 bases. CDR3 length: 16 amino acids. Germline V gene lookup returns CDR1 SGHTA and CDR2 FQGTGA. The junction had 3 bases not matched to a gene; V was cut back by 0 bases and J by 2 bases. The DNA for the CDR3 is TGTGCCAGCAGCTTAACAGCGGGGGGCGTCACAGATACGCAGTATTTT. As protein: CASSLTAGGVTDTQYF.

This chain uses TRBV29-1 with TRBJ2-7; 8 nucleotides align to TRBD1. The CDR3 totals 13 residues. Per germline, CDR1 SQVTM and CDR2 ANQGSEA. J gave up 2 bases and V 7 bases, and 7 bases lay outside the gene matches. The CDR3 protein is CSASGTGTYEQYF. CDR3 DNA sequence: TGCAGCGCTTCCGGGACAGGTACCTACGAGCAGTACTTC.

This chain joins TRBV9 and TRBJ1-3, with D maybe TRBD1 (5 bases). Germline CDR1 and CDR2: SGDLS and YYNGEE. The CDR3 is 17 amino acids. Trimming took off 1 base at V and 0 bases at J, with 14 bases between the two ends. The CDR3 bases are TGTGCCAGCAGCGTACAACCCCTAGACAGCTCTGGAAACACCATATATTTT. This gives the protein CASSVQPLDSSGNTIYF.

The sample holds one count of this clone. V and J are TRBV5-1 and TRBJ2-6, with 9 bases identical to TRBD1. The germline V gene has CDR1 SGHRS and CDR2 YFSETQ. Trimming cost V 4 bases and J 0 bases; bases outside gene matches: 8. The CDR3 is 18 amino acids. CDR3 in amino acids: CASSGTGTGNSGANVLTF. CDR3 bases: TGCGCCAGCAGCGGTACCGGGACAGGGAACTCTGGGGCCAACGTCCTGACTTTC.